This TCR beta chain was identified during a study of T cells in Graves' hyperthyroidism and ophthalmopathy (dated by TCRdb to about 2019). Regarding the research as a whole: Peripheral blood was sampled at the time of initial diagnosis, prior to any treatment. A discovery cohort of about a hundred patients, roughly 45 with Graves' ophthalmopathy and more than 55 with stable Graves' hyperthyroidism, was used to find distinguishing TCR V-J signatures. An independent validation cohort of fewer than 20 hyperthyroidism patients and about 16 patients who later progressed to ophthalmopathy tested prospective prediction of ophthalmopathy. The roughly 91 discovery patients were randomly divided into training and test sets at a 7:3 ratio. In six Graves' hyperthyroidism patients, the study also compared T-cell repertoires from thyroid tissue with T-cell repertoires from blood. Once sampling was done, hyperthyroidism patients were given methimazole at a starting dose of 30 mg daily, whereas ophthalmopathy patients were given high-dose intravenous methylprednisolone. According to the paper, TCR Vbeta CDR3 sequencing was carried out on 135 peripheral blood samples, which came from over 40 ophthalmopathy, about 75 hyperthyroidism and approximately 17 progressor patients. The investigation overall reported the following: In validation, the model predicted progression to ophthalmopathy a median of 6.5 months before onset, with over 55% sensitivity and roughly 77% specificity. Sample size was not statistically predetermined, and investigators were not blinded to group allocation. In cross-validation, a model built on a 13 V-J signature told ophthalmopathy apart from stable hyperthyroidism with about 90% sensitivity and around 83% specificity, and in testing the same model reached 80%/75%. Most expanded thyroid clonotypes (frequency above 0.001) were also detected in blood, suggesting blood repertoires may reflect thyroid immune responses.

The TCR beta CDR3 regions were amplified from RNA transcripts. The first round of RT-PCR for the TCR CDR3 was performed with the HTBI primer set and the Qiagen OneStep RT-PCR kit. The libraries were constructed in a second round of multiplex PCR and then size-selected and purified. Libraries were sequenced paired-end with 100 bp reads on an Illumina HiSeq2000. The original pipeline was this. Raw data were processed with SOAPnuke, discarding reads with adapters, uncalled bases, mean Phred below 15, or no exact constant-primer or identifier match. COPE v1.2.5 was used to merge high-quality paired reads, and clonotypes were defined as unique nucleotide sequences. MiTCR v1.1 was used to align clonotypes to the IMGT TRBV, TRBD and TRBJ reference segments. Only V-J combinations with frequency above 0.0001, covering roughly 99% of repertoires, were analysed. The TCS score was defined as the ratio of F50 (clonal expansion) to E x V (chaos), calculated using BLOSUM62-based TCRdist between CDR3 peptides within each V-J. Welch's t-statistics and random forest reduced some 510 V-J features to 10 to 15, which were used in a naive Bayes classifier (R e1071). In-frame beta chains were kept once TCRdb had trimmed the public reads at Q25 with fastp and called clones with MiXCR. Records with the same CDR3 protein are collapsed into one entry carrying the most frequent genes and DNA. TCRdb assigned the V and J calls; the authors' analysis was not used. The sample records around 250,000 distinct CDR3 sequences, approximately 25% of which are singletons. The biggest ten clones account for under 40% of the sample.

Points on this clonotype: The target of this receptor is not known. Nothing much larger sits one base from this clone, and base qualities are not available.

In the ophthalmopathy patients, disease was moderately to severely active, with a Clinical Activity Score of 3 or more, a NOSPECS grade of 4 or more, and a duration of less than 3 months. Any patient with an uncontrolled infection, another autoimmune disease, pregnancy or lactation was excluded. Diagnoses were based on clinical symptoms, serum thyroxine and TRAb, thyroid ultrasound and orbital computed tomography. Ficoll-Paque density gradient centrifugation was used to isolate PBMCs from 10 ml of fresh peripheral blood. Total RNA was extracted with Trizol reagent, and quality was checked on an Agilent 2100 Bioanalyzer. For CDR1 and CDR2, the germline V gene lists SGHAT and FQNNGV. CDR3 length: 15 amino acids, cysteine to phenylalanine. Just CDR3 DNA is preserved here, 45 bases in frame from base 1. The V end gives up 4 bases and the J end 2 bases, leaving 7 bases in the junction not matched to a gene.

The clonotype comes from a woman between 35 and 50 years old with Graves' ophthalmopathy. The V and J genes are TRBV11-2 and TRBJ2-7; the central 8 bases match TRBD1. Sequencing was performed on blood. The nucleotide sequence reads as follows: TGTGCCAGCAGCTCCCCGCGGACAGGGACCTACGAGCAGTACTTC. Translation gives CASSSPRTGTYEQYF.